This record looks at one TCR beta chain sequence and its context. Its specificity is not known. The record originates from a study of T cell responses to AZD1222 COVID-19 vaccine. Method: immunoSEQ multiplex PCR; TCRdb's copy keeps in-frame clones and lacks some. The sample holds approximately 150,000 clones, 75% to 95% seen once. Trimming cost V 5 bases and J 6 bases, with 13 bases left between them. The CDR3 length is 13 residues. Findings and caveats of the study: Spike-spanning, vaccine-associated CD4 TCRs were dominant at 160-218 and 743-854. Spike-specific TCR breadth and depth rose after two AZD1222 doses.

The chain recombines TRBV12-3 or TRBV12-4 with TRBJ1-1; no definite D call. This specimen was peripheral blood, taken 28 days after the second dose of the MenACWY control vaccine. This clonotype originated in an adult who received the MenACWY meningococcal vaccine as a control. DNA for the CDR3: TGTGCCAGCAGTAATGGTTTGTTTGCTGAAGCTTTCTTT. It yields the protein CASSNGLFAEAFF.